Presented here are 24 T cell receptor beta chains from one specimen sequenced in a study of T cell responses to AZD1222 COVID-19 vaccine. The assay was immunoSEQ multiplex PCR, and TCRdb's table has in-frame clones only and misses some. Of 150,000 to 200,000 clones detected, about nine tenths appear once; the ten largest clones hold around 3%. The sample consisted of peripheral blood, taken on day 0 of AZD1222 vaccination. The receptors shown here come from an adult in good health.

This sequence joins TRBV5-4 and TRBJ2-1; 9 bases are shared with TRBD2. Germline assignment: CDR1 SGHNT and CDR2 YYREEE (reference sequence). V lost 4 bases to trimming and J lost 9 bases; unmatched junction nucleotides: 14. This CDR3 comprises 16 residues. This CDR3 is CASSPREGAVFGEQFF. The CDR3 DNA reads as TGTGCCAGCAGCCCGCGGGAGGGAGCGGTTTTCGGTGAGCAGTTCTTC.

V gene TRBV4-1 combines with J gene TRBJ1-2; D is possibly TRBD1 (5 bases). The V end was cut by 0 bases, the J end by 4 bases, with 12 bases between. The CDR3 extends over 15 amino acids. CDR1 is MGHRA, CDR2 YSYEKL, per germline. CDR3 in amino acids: CASSQDQQAVYGYTF. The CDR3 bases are TGCGCCAGCAGCCAAGATCAACAGGCGGTCTATGGCTACACCTTC.

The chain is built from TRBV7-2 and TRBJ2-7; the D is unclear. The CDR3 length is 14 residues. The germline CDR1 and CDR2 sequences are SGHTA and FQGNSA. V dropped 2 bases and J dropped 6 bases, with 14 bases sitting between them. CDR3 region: CASSLNSGSGEQYF. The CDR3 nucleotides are TGTGCCAGCAGCTTAAACTCTGGATCGGGCGAGCAGTACTTC.

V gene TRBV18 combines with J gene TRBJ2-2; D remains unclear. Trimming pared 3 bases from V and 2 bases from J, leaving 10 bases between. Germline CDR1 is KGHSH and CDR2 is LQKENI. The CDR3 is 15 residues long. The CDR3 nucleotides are TGTGCCAGCTCACCGGTGAAGGGAAACACCGGGGAGCTGTTTTTT. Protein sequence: CASSPVKGNTGELFF.

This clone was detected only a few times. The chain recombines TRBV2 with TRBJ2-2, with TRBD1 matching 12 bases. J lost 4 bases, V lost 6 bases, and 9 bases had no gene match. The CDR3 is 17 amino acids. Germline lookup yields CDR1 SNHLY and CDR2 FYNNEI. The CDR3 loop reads CASRGQGARSGTGELFF. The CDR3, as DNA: TGTGCCAGCAGGGGACAGGGGGCTCGGTCAGGCACCGGGGAGCTGTTTTTT.

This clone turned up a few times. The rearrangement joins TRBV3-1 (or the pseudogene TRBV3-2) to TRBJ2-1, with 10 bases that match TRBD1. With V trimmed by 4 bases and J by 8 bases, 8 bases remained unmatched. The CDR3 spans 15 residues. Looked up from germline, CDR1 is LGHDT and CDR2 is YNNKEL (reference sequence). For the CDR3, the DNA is TGTGCCAGCAGCCCTCCGAGACAGGGGGCCGATGAGCAGTTCTTC. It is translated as CASSPPRQGADEQFF.

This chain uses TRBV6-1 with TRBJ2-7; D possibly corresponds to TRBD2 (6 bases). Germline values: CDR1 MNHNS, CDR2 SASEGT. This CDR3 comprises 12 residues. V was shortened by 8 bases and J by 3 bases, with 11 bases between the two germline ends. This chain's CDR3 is CASSLGLYEQYF. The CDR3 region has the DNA TGTGCCAGCTCGTTGGGACTCTACGAGCAGTACTTC.

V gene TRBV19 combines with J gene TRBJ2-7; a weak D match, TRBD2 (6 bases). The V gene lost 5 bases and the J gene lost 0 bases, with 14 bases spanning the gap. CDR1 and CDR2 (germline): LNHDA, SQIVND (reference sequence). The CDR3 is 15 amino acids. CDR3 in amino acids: CASSAGTAPSYEQYF. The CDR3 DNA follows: TGTGCCAGTAGTGCCGGGACTGCCCCCTCCTACGAGCAGTACTTC. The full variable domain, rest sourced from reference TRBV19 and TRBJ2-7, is DGGITQSPKYLFRKEGQNVTLSCEQNLNHDAMYWYRQDPGQGLRLIYYSQIVNDFQKGDIAEGYSVSREKKESFPLTVTSAQKNPTAFYLCASSAGTAPSYEQYFGPGTRLTVT.

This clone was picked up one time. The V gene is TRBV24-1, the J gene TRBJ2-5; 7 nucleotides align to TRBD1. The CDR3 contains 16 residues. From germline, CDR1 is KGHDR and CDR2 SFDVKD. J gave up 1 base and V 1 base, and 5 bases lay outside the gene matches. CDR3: CATSDLGQGVQETQYF. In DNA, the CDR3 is TGTGCCACCAGTGATTTAGGCCAGGGGGTCCAAGAGACCCAGTACTTC.

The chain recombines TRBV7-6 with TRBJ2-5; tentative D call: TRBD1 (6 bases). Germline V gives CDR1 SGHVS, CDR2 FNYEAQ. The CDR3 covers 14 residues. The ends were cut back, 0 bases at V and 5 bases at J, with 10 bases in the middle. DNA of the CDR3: TGTGCCAGCAGCTTAGCTGGGCAGGGGGAGACCCAGTACTTC. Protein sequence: CASSLAGQGETQYF.

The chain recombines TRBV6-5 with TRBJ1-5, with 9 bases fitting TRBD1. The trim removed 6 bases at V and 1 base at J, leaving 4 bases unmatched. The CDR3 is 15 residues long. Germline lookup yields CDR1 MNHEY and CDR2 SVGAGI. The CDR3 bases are TGTGCCAGCAGAAGGACAGGGGAGAGCAATCAGCCCCAGCATTTT. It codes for CASRRTGESNQPQHF.

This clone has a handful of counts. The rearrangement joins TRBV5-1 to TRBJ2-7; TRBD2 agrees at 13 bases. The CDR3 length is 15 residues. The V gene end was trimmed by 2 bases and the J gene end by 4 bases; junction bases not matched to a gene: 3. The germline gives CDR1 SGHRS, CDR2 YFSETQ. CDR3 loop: CASSFPGLAGYEQYF. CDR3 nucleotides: TGCGCCAGCAGCTTCCCGGGACTAGCGGGATACGAGCAGTACTTC.

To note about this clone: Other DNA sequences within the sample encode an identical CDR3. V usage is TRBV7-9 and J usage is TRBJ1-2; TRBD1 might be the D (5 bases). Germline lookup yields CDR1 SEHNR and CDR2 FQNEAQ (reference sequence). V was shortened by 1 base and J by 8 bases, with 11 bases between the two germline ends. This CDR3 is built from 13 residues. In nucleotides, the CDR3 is TGTGCCAGCAGCTTAGGTCAGGGAAACGGCTACACCTTC. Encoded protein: CASSLGQGNGYTF.

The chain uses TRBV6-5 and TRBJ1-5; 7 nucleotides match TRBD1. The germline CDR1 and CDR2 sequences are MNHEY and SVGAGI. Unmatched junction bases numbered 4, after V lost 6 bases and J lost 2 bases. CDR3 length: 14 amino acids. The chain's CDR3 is CASSNDRGNQPQHF. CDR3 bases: TGTGCCAGCAGCAACGACAGGGGCAATCAGCCCCAGCATTTT.

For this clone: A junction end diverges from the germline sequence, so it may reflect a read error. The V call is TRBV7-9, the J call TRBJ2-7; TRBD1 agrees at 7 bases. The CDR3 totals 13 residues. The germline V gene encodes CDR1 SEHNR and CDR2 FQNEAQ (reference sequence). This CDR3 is CAGSHGTEYEQYF. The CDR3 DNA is TGTGCCGGCAGCCATGGGACAGAATACGAGCAGTACTTC.

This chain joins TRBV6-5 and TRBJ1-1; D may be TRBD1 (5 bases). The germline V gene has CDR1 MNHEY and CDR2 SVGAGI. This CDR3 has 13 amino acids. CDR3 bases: TGTGTCCTACGTGGGGGACCGGGGACTGAAGCTTTCTTT. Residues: CVLRGGPGTEAFF.

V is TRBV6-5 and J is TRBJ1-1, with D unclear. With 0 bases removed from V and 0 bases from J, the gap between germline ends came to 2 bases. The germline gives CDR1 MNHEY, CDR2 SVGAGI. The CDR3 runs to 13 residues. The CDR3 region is CASSYSMNTEAFF. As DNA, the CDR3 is TGTGCCAGCAGTTACTCGATGAACACTGAAGCTTTCTTT.

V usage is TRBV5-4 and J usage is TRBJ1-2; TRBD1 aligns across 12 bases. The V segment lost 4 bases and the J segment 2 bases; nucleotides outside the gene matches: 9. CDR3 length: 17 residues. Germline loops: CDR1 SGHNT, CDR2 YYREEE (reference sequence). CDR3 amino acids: CASSMGQGANRNYGYTF. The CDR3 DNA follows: TGTGCCAGCAGCATGGGACAGGGGGCAAACCGGAACTATGGCTACACCTTC.

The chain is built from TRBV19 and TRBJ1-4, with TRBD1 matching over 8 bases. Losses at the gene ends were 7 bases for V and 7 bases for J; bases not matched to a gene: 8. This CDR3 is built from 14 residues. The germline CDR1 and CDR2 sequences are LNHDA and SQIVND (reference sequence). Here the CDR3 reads CASNPQGASEKLFF. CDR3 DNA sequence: TGTGCCAGTAACCCTCAGGGGGCTTCTGAAAAACTGTTTTTT.

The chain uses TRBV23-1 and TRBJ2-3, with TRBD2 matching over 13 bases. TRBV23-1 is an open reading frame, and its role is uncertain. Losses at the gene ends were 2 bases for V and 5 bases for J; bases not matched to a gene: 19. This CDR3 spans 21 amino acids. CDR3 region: CASSQGPGLAGELGHGDTQYF. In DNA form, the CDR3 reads TGCGCCAGCAGTCAAGGCCCCGGACTAGCGGGAGAATTAGGTCATGGAGATACGCAGTATTTT.

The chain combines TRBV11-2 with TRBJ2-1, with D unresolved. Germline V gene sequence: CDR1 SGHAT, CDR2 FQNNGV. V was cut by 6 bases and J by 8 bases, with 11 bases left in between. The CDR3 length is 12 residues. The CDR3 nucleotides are TGTGCCAGCAGGGCGGCGAGCGATGAGCAGTTCTTC. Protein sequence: CASRAASDEQFF. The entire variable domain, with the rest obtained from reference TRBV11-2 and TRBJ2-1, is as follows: EAGVAQSPRYKIIEKRQSVAFWCNPISGHATLYWYQQILGQGPKLLIQFQNNGVVDDSQLPKDRFSAERLKGVDSTLKIQPAKLEDSAVYLCASRAASDEQFFGPGTRLTVL.

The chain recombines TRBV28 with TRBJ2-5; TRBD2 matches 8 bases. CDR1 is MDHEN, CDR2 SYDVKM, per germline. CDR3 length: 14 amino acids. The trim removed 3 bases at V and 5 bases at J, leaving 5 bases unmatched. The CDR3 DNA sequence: TGTGCCAGCAGTTTTAAGCGGGGGCCGGAGACCCAGTACTTC. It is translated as CASSFKRGPETQYF.

The CDR3 coding sequence is TGTGCCAGCAGTGGGTCCCCTTCTGAAGCTTTCTTT. Its translation: CASSGSPSEAFF. The genes are TRBV25-1 and TRBJ1-1; D not certain. CDR3 length: 12 residues. The V and J ends lost 4 bases and 6 bases respectively, with 9 bases between them. Looked up from germline, CDR1 is MGHDK and CDR2 is SYGVNS.

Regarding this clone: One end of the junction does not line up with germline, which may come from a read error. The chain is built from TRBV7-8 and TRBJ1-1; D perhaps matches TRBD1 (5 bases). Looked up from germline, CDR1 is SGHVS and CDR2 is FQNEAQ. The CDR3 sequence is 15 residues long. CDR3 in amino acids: CASSLEREPGPAHKF. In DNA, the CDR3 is TGTGCCAGCAGCTTAGAAAGGGAACCGGGACCCGCGCATAAATTT.